This T cell receptor (beta chain) originates from a study of control samples from healthy donors and cancer patients. Clones were sequenced by immunoSEQ multiplex PCR, and TCRdb holds only the in-frame ones, with some missing. The top ten hold approximately 3.2% of the sample, which has 130,000 or so clones, more than 70% seen once. The sample taken for sequencing was blood. The origin of this receptor is a man aged 50 to 60 in good health.

The CDR3 loop is CASSYSPTRGAHVQPQHF. Here the CDR3 DNA reads TGTGCCAGCAGTTACTCCCCGACTCGAGGGGCGCACGTTCAGCCCCAGCATTTT. The chain recombines TRBV6-2 or TRBV6-3 with TRBJ1-5; TRBD1 might be the D (5 bases). V was clipped by 0 bases and J by 6 bases, with 21 bases between them. Looked up from germline, CDR1 is MNHEY and CDR2 is SVGEGT. This CDR3 spans 18 amino acids.